The subject of this entry is one TCR beta chain. The entry originates in a study of blood T cell repertoires in COVID-19. Turning to the study itself: The United States, Italy and Spain were the sources of the acute and convalescent COVID-19 samples. T cells, B-cell-depleted T cells, or PBMCs provided the cDNA or gDNA that served as material.

The CDR3 runs 15 residues. V was trimmed by 5 bases and J by 1 base, leaving 14 bases between them. CDR1 and CDR2 (germline): MNHEY, SVGAGI. Original analysis: Researchers report that nucleated cell counts were estimated from reference gene primer amplification. Here immunoSEQ multiplex PCR was the method, and the copy in TCRdb shows in-frame clones only, minus some. From that table come the V and J calls and clone size; the DNA was used to work out D and trimming. The sample includes around 200,000 clones, around nine tenths of them seen just once. The V call is TRBV6-5, the J call TRBJ1-2; the D is unclear. The clonotype was recovered from a man aged 65 to 85 with acute or convalescent COVID-19. The sequenced material came from peripheral blood. The CDR3 coding sequence is TGTGCCAGCAGTCCTAGAGGAAGGATTAACTATGGCTACACCTTC. The encoded protein is CASSPRGRINYGYTF.